The rows below give T cell receptor beta chains drawn from one sample of a study of cytomegalovirus exposure and HLA in healthy donors. The data were produced by immunoSEQ multiplex PCR, yet TCRdb's version contains in-frame clones alone and is incomplete. The sample has a few hundred thousand clones; over 75% are singletons. Material: PBMCs. The receptors shown here come from a woman in her forties or fifties in good health and CMV-seropositive. CDR3s include the opening cysteine and the closing phenylalanine or tryptophan. A D gene is named only where the DNA matches it firmly. Clone sizes are given selectively: once, few, many, or a class where the clone is expanded.

CAISELEEEQYF,TGTGCCATCAGTGAGCTAGAAGAAGAGCAGTACTTC,TRBJ2-7,TRBV10-3,-,-
CASSGTNRYEQYF,TGTGCCAGCTCAGGGACAAACCGCTACGAGCAGTACTTC,TRBJ2-7,TRBV18,-,-
CASLSGGALEQFF,TGTGCCAGCCTTAGCGGGGGGGCCTTGGAGCAGTTCTTC,TRBJ2-1,TRBV2,TRBD2,-
CSVGGSGGRRDYGYTF,TGCAGCGTAGGAGGTTCCGGGGGGCGGCGGGACTATGGCTACACCTTC,TRBJ1-2,TRBV29-1,-,-
CASSRTVSSYNEQFF,TGTGCCAGCAGCCGCACAGTGAGCTCCTACAATGAGCAGTTCTTC,TRBJ2-1,TRBV9,-,-
CASSIASGGAGELFF,TGTGCCAGTAGTATAGCCAGCGGGGGGGCCGGGGAGCTGTTTTTT,TRBJ2-2,TRBV19,TRBD2,-
CASSSMSEGLGLGTGELFF,TGTGCCAGTAGTTCTATGAGCGAGGGTCTTGGGTTGGGTACCGGGGAGCTGTTTTTT,TRBJ2-2,TRBV19,-,-
CASSSSGGTNNSPLHF,TGTGCCAGCAGCTCCTCGGGGGGGACAAATAATTCACCCCTCCACTTT,TRBJ1-6,TRBV9,-,-
CASGTGRRYTGELFF,TGTGCCAGCGGGACAGGAAGAAGGTACACCGGGGAGCTGTTTTTT,TRBJ2-2,TRBV5-5,TRBD1,-
CASSYSSTGTGELFF,TGTGCCAGCAGTTACTCCTCCACAGGCACCGGGGAGCTGTTTTTT,TRBJ2-2,TRBV6-5,-,-
CASSLTEQNTEAFF,TGTGCCAGCAGCCTAACAGAACAGAACACTGAAGCTTTCTTT,TRBJ1-1,TRBV7-6,-,few
CASSQDATSGYNEQFF,TGTGCCAGCAGCCAAGATGCGACTAGCGGATACAATGAGCAGTTCTTC,TRBJ2-1,TRBV4-2,TRBD2,-
CASSHRSTGGYTF,TGCGCCAGCAGTCATCGCTCCACGGGAGGCTACACCTTC,TRBJ1-2,TRBV23-1,-,-
CASSLGGDGDTQYF,TGTGCCAGCAGCTTGGGGGGAGATGGAGATACGCAGTATTTT,TRBJ2-3,TRBV7-2,-,-
CASSEETGGTEAFF,TGCGCCAGCAGTGAGGAGACAGGGGGCACTGAAGCTTTCTTT,TRBJ1-1,TRBV10-1,TRBD1,-
CASALYPGGVNTEAFF,TGTGCTAGTGCCCTTTATCCCGGGGGGGTGAACACTGAAGCTTTCTTT,TRBJ1-1,TRBV12-5,-,-
CASSRGGSANEQYF,TGTGCCAGCAGCAGGGGGGGCTCGGCGAACGAGCAGTACTTC,TRBJ2-7,TRBV7-3,-,-
CASSPGGGAGAEKLFF,TGCGCCAGCAGCCCCGGAGGGGGGGCCGGCGCCGAGAAACTGTTTTTT,TRBJ1-4,TRBV5-1,-,-